This record covers a single TCR beta chain. What it binds is unknown. This sample stems from a study of CD8 T cells in ankylosing spondylitis. Findings and caveats of the study: Disease-linked clones reportedly concentrated significantly in matched ankylosing spondylitis synovial fluid. Disease-linked clones proved CD8+ and comparatively uncommon in peripheral blood. In ankylosing spondylitis blood, a motif of seven to nine highly homologous TCR beta variants appeared characteristic.

TCRdb fed the 5' RACE reads into MiXCR, producing one record per CDR3 protein. The data hold around 390,000 distinct CDR3 sequences, with about 22% observed a single time. Trimming removed 4 bases at V and 0 bases at J, with 11 bases between. The CDR3 is 15 amino acids. The germline V gene encodes CDR1 SGHTA and CDR2 FQGNSA. This clonotype was sampled from a male donor with ankylosing spondylitis. The V and J genes are TRBV7-2 and TRBJ2-3; D is possibly TRBD2 (5 bases). Sequencing was performed on blood, either unsorted or a sorted T cell fraction (not recorded which). The CDR3 spells CASSSVAHSTDTQYF. The CDR3, as DNA: TGTGCCAGCAGCTCGGTAGCGCACAGCACAGATACGCAGTATTTT.